The rows below give T cell receptor beta chains drawn from one sample of a study of PD-1 blockade in mismatch repair-deficient tumors. The table came from immunoSEQ multiplex PCR; TCRdb's copy has only in-frame clones and leaves some out. Here the sample spans tens of thousands of clones, 70% to 90% being singletons. The specimen was peripheral blood, collected 52 weeks after starting pembrolizumab. The receptors come from an adult with mismatch repair-deficient cancer. CDR3s include the opening cysteine and the closing phenylalanine or tryptophan. A D gene is named only where the DNA matches it firmly. Clone size is shown for a subset of rows, as once, few, many or a class of expanded clone.

j_gene: TRBJ1-4
v_gene: TRBV18
abundance: -
d_gene: TRBD1
CDR3nt: TGTGCCAGCTCACCCGGGACAGCTAATGAAAAACTGTTTTTT
CDR3aa: CASSPGTANEKLFF

j_gene: TRBJ2-7
v_gene: TRBV7-2
abundance: -
d_gene: -
CDR3nt: TGTGCCAGCAGCTTAGTAGTAGGCGAGCAGTACTTC
CDR3aa: CASSLVVGEQYF

j_gene: TRBJ1-2
v_gene: TRBV6-6
abundance: -
d_gene: -
CDR3nt: TGTGCCAGCAGTTCCTCCCCGGATGGCTACACCTTC
CDR3aa: CASSSSPDGYTF

j_gene: TRBJ2-3
v_gene: TRBV7-2
abundance: -
d_gene: TRBD2
CDR3nt: TGTGCCAGCAGCTTAGGGCCTAGCGGGCAAACAGATACGCAGTATTTT
CDR3aa: CASSLGPSGQTDTQYF

j_gene: TRBJ2-7
v_gene: TRBV7-9
abundance: -
d_gene: TRBD2
CDR3nt: TGTGCCAGCAGCTTAACAAGGACTAGAACGGACGAGCAGTACTTC
CDR3aa: CASSLTRTRTDEQYF

j_gene: TRBJ1-5
v_gene: TRBV30
abundance: few
d_gene: -
CDR3nt: TGTGCCCAGGGTGGGAATCAGCCCCAGCATTTT
CDR3aa: CAQGGNQPQHF

j_gene: TRBJ2-5
v_gene: TRBV5-1
abundance: -
d_gene: TRBD2
CDR3nt: TGCGCCAGCAGCTTGGCCCCACCCGGACTAGCGGGAGAAGAGACCCAGTACTTC
CDR3aa: CASSLAPPGLAGEETQYF

j_gene: TRBJ2-1
v_gene: TRBV28
abundance: -
d_gene: -
CDR3nt: TGTGCCAGCAGCCACACTTCCTCCTACAATGAGCAGTTCTTC
CDR3aa: CASSHTSSYNEQFF

j_gene: TRBJ2-3
v_gene: TRBV29-1
abundance: -
d_gene: -
CDR3nt: TGCAGCGTTGAGGAGGGGCGGGACATATCCACAGATACGCAGTATTTT
CDR3aa: CSVEEGRDISTDTQYF

j_gene: TRBJ2-7
v_gene: TRBV15
abundance: -
d_gene: -
CDR3nt: TGTGCCACCAGCATACAGACTAGCTCCTACGAGCAGTACTTC
CDR3aa: CATSIQTSSYEQYF

j_gene: TRBJ2-3
v_gene: TRBV11-2
abundance: -
d_gene: -
CDR3nt: TGTGCCAGCAGCGTCGGGACACTACTCACAGATACGCAGTATTTT
CDR3aa: CASSVGTLLTDTQYF

j_gene: TRBJ2-7
v_gene: TRBV7-6
abundance: -
d_gene: TRBD2
CDR3nt: TGTGCCAGCAGCTTACCGGGACTAGCCAACGAGCAGTACTTC
CDR3aa: CASSLPGLANEQYF

j_gene: TRBJ2-2
v_gene: TRBV2
abundance: -
d_gene: TRBD2
CDR3nt: TGTGCCAGTTTGCGGGAGGGGAACGGGGAGCTGTTTTTT
CDR3aa: CASLREGNGELFF

j_gene: TRBJ2-7
v_gene: TRBV30
abundance: -
d_gene: TRBD2
CDR3nt: TGTGCCTGGGCCGGGACTAGTATCTACGAGCAGTACTTC
CDR3aa: CAWAGTSIYEQYF

j_gene: TRBJ2-7
v_gene: TRBV28
abundance: -
d_gene: TRBD2
CDR3nt: TGTGCCAGCAGGGGCGGGGGGAACTACGAGCAGTACTTC
CDR3aa: CASRGGGNYEQYF

j_gene: TRBJ2-7
v_gene: TRBV4-3
abundance: -
d_gene: TRBD1
CDR3nt: TGCGCCAGCAGCCAAGGAGACAGGGGAACCTACGAGCAGTACTTC
CDR3aa: CASSQGDRGTYEQYF

j_gene: TRBJ2-7
v_gene: TRBV5-4
abundance: -
d_gene: TRBD2
CDR3nt: TGTGCCAGCAGCACCCGGGTGAAGAGCGGGAGGGCCTACGAGCAGTACTTC
CDR3aa: CASSTRVKSGRAYEQYF

j_gene: TRBJ2-1
v_gene: TRBV13
abundance: -
d_gene: -
CDR3nt: TGTGCCAGCAGCTCGTACGGGGGTCACAATGAGCAGTTCTTC
CDR3aa: CASSSYGGHNEQFF

j_gene: TRBJ2-2
v_gene: TRBV5-1
abundance: -
d_gene: TRBD2
CDR3nt: TGCGCCAGCAGCTTGAATGAATTACTAGCGAAGGGAACCGGGGAGCTGTTTTTT
CDR3aa: CASSLNELLAKGTGELFF

j_gene: TRBJ1-5
v_gene: TRBV7-2
abundance: -
d_gene: -
CDR3nt: TGTGCCAGCAGCCGGCTGGGACTGAATCAGCCCCAGCATTTT
CDR3aa: CASSRLGLNQPQHF

j_gene: TRBJ2-2
v_gene: TRBV7-9
abundance: -
d_gene: -
CDR3nt: TGTGCCAGCAGCTTAGGTCGGGGGAAGGACACCGGGGAGCTGTTTTTT
CDR3aa: CASSLGRGKDTGELFF

j_gene: TRBJ2-1
v_gene: TRBV28
abundance: -
d_gene: TRBD2
CDR3nt: TGTGCCAGCAGCGTAACTAGCGGGAGGAACAATGAGCAGTTCTTC
CDR3aa: CASSVTSGRNNEQFF

j_gene: TRBJ2-2
v_gene: TRBV29-1
abundance: -
d_gene: TRBD1
CDR3nt: TGCAGCGTTGAATTTACAGGGGGGAACTTCGGGGAGCTGTTTTTT
CDR3aa: CSVEFTGGNFGELFF

j_gene: TRBJ2-3
v_gene: TRBV13
abundance: -
d_gene: -
CDR3nt: TGTGCCAGCAGCTTAGGTTTCAGGGGCGCAGATACGCAGTATTTT
CDR3aa: CASSLGFRGADTQYF

j_gene: TRBJ2-3
v_gene: TRBV28
abundance: -
d_gene: TRBD2
CDR3nt: TGTGCCAGCAGTTATACCCCCGGACTAGCGGGGACAGATACGCAGTATTTT
CDR3aa: CASSYTPGLAGTDTQYF

j_gene: TRBJ1-2
v_gene: TRBV10-3
abundance: -
d_gene: TRBD1
CDR3nt: TGTGCCATCAGTGAGGGTGAGGGGGCTCATGGCTACACCTTC
CDR3aa: CAISEGEGAHGYTF

j_gene: TRBJ2-3
v_gene: TRBV19
abundance: once
d_gene: TRBD2
CDR3nt: TGTGCCAGTAGTGCCGGGACTAGCGGGAGCCAGACAGATACGCAGTATTTT
CDR3aa: CASSAGTSGSQTDTQYF

j_gene: TRBJ2-3
v_gene: TRBV7-9
abundance: -
d_gene: TRBD2
CDR3nt: TGTGCCAGCAGCTCCTTTACGACTAGCGGGACCACAGATACGCAGTATTTT
CDR3aa: CASSSFTTSGTTDTQYF

j_gene: TRBJ2-7
v_gene: TRBV5-4
abundance: -
d_gene: -
CDR3nt: TGTGCCAGCAGCTTCAATAGACAGGTGAACTACGAGCAGTACTTC
CDR3aa: CASSFNRQVNYEQYF

j_gene: TRBJ2-3
v_gene: TRBV10-3
abundance: -
d_gene: -
CDR3nt: TGTGCCATCAGTGAACGAGCGACAGATACGCAGTATTTT
CDR3aa: CAISERATDTQYF

j_gene: TRBJ2-1
v_gene: TRBV11-2
abundance: -
d_gene: TRBD2
CDR3nt: TGTGCCAGCAGCTTAGATCCGGGAGGAGGAAATGAGCAGTTCTTC
CDR3aa: CASSLDPGGGNEQFF

j_gene: TRBJ2-7
v_gene: TRBV5-1
abundance: -
d_gene: -
CDR3nt: TGCGCCAGCAGCTTGGACCTGACCCCCCAGCAGTACTTC
CDR3aa: CASSLDLTPQQYF

j_gene: TRBJ2-1
v_gene: TRBV7-9
abundance: -
d_gene: TRBD2
CDR3nt: TGTGCCAGCAGCTTAGCGGCGCCCGGGACTAGCGGGAGGTACAATGAGCAGTTCTTC
CDR3aa: CASSLAAPGTSGRYNEQFF

j_gene: TRBJ2-5
v_gene: TRBV6-6
abundance: -
d_gene: -
CDR3nt: TGTGCCAGCAGTTACCCTCAACGCGAAGAGACCCAGTACTTC
CDR3aa: CASSYPQREETQYF

j_gene: TRBJ2-7
v_gene: TRBV4-1
abundance: few
d_gene: TRBD1
CDR3nt: TGCGCCAGCAGCCTACGGGACAGGGAGTACGAGCAGTACTTC
CDR3aa: CASSLRDREYEQYF

j_gene: TRBJ2-3
v_gene: TRBV2
abundance: -
d_gene: TRBD2
CDR3nt: TGTGCCACCTTAGCGGGATTGGGCACAGATACGCAGTATTTT
CDR3aa: CATLAGLGTDTQYF

j_gene: TRBJ2-5
v_gene: TRBV7-9
abundance: -
d_gene: -
CDR3nt: TGTGCCAGCAGCCCAGACAGTGCAGTCCAAGAGACCCAGTACTTC
CDR3aa: CASSPDSAVQETQYF

j_gene: TRBJ2-3
v_gene: TRBV25-1
abundance: -
d_gene: -
CDR3nt: TGTGCCAGCAGTGTAGTCGGGGGAGATCGGGATACGCAGTATTTT
CDR3aa: CASSVVGGDRDTQYF

j_gene: TRBJ2-5
v_gene: TRBV29-1
abundance: -
d_gene: -
CDR3nt: TGCAGCGTTGATGGGGACGAGGAGACCCAGTACTTC
CDR3aa: CSVDGDEETQYF

j_gene: TRBJ1-4
v_gene: TRBV28
abundance: -
d_gene: TRBD1
CDR3nt: TGTGCCAGCAGAACAGGGGCTTCGGTTGAAAAACTGTTTTTT
CDR3aa: CASRTGASVEKLFF

j_gene: TRBJ1-3
v_gene: TRBV5-6
abundance: -
d_gene: -
CDR3nt: TGTGCCAGCAGCTTCGGGTTGGGGTCTGGAAACACCATATATTTT
CDR3aa: CASSFGLGSGNTIYF

j_gene: TRBJ2-7
v_gene: TRBV5-8
abundance: -
d_gene: TRBD1
CDR3nt: TGTGCCAGCAGTCCCGGACAGGATGGGCACGAGCAGTACTTC
CDR3aa: CASSPGQDGHEQYF

j_gene: TRBJ2-2
v_gene: TRBV2
abundance: -
d_gene: -
CDR3nt: TGTGCCAGCAGTGAAGAAGGGGAGAGACTAGAGAACACCGGGGAGCTGTTTTTT
CDR3aa: CASSEEGERLENTGELFF

j_gene: TRBJ2-2
v_gene: TRBV5-1
abundance: -
d_gene: -
CDR3nt: TGCGCCAGCAGCCTGGGGCAGGGCGAGCTGTTTTTT
CDR3aa: CASSLGQGELFF

j_gene: TRBJ2-7
v_gene: TRBV9
abundance: once
d_gene: TRBD1
CDR3nt: TGTGCCAGCAGCGTCTCCGGGACAGACTACGAGCAGTACTTC
CDR3aa: CASSVSGTDYEQYF

j_gene: TRBJ1-1
v_gene: TRBV2
abundance: -
d_gene: TRBD1
CDR3nt: TGTGCCAGCACCTTGGGACAGGGGTACACTGAAGCTTTCTTT
CDR3aa: CASTLGQGYTEAFF

j_gene: TRBJ2-3
v_gene: TRBV19
abundance: -
d_gene: TRBD2
CDR3nt: TGTGCCAGTACCTTATACCCGACTAGCGGGGGCACAGATACGCAGTATTTT
CDR3aa: CASTLYPTSGGTDTQYF

j_gene: TRBJ2-1
v_gene: TRBV19
abundance: -
d_gene: -
CDR3nt: TGTGCCAGTAGTCCCCTTTCACAAAACAATGAGCAGTTCTTC
CDR3aa: CASSPLSQNNEQFF

j_gene: TRBJ2-7
v_gene: TRBV7-9
abundance: -
d_gene: TRBD2
CDR3nt: TGTGCCAGCAGCTTGGGGCTAGCGGGCTACGAGCAGTACTTC
CDR3aa: CASSLGLAGYEQYF

j_gene: TRBJ2-1
v_gene: TRBV7-9
abundance: -
d_gene: -
CDR3nt: TGTGCCAGCAGCTTAGAACGGTTTATACAGCAAAATGAGCAGTTCTTC
CDR3aa: CASSLERFIQQNEQFF

j_gene: TRBJ1-1
v_gene: TRBV2
abundance: -
d_gene: -
CDR3nt: TGTGCCACTAGCCGGGGGTCCTTGAACACTGAAGCTTTCTTT
CDR3aa: CATSRGSLNTEAFF

j_gene: TRBJ2-5
v_gene: TRBV7-9
abundance: -
d_gene: -
CDR3nt: TGTGCCAGCAACAACAGGGTCCAAGAGACCCAGTACTTC
CDR3aa: CASNNRVQETQYF

j_gene: TRBJ2-5
v_gene: TRBV5-4
abundance: -
d_gene: TRBD2
CDR3nt: TGTGCCAGCAGCTCTGCTAAGACTAGCGGAAGGCAAGAGACCCAGTACTTC
CDR3aa: CASSSAKTSGRQETQYF

j_gene: TRBJ2-7
v_gene: TRBV10-2
abundance: -
d_gene: TRBD2
CDR3nt: TGCGCCAGCAGTGAACGGTGGCGGGAGGGCCAAGACGAGCAGTACTTC
CDR3aa: CASSERWREGQDEQYF